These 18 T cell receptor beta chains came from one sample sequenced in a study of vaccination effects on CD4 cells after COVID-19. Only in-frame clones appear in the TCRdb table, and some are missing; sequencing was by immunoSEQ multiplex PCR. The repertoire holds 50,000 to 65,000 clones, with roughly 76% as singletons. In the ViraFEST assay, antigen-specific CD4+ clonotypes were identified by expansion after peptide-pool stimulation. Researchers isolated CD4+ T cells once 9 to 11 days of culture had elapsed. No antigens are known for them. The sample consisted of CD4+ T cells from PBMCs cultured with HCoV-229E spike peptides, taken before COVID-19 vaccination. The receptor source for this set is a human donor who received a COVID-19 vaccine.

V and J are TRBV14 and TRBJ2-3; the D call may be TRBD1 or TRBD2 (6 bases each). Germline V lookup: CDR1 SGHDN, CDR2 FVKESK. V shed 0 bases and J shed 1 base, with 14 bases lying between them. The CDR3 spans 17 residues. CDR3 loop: CASSQDVPGARTDTQYF. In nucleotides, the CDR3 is TGTGCCAGCAGCCAAGATGTTCCGGGGGCCCGCACAGATACGCAGTATTTT.

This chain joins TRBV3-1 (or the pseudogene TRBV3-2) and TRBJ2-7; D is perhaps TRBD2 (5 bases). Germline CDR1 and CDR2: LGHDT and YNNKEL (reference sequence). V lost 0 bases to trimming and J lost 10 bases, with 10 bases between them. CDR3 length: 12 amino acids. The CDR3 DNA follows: TGTGCCAGCAGCCAAGATCGAGGGAGACAGTACGTC. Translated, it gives CASSQDRGRQYV.

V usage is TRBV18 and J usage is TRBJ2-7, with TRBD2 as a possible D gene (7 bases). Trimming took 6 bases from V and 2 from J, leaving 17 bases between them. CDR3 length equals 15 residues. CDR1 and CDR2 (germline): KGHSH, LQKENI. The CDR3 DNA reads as TGTGCCAGCTCGAGAGAGGGGGGGCGGACCTACGAGCAGTACGTC. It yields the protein CASSREGGRTYEQYV.

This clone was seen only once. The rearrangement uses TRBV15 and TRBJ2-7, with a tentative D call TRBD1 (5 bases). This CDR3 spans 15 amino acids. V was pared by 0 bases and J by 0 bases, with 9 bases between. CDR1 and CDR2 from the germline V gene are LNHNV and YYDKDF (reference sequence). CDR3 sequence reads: CATSRDRAYSYEQYV. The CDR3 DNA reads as TGTGCCACCAGCAGAGACAGGGCGTACTCCTACGAGCAGTACGTC.

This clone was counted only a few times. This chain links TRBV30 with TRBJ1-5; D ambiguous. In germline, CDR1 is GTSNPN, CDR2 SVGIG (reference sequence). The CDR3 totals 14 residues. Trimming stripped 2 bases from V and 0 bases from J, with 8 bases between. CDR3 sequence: CAWSKPYSNQPQHF. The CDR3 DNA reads TGTGCCTGGAGTAAACCATATAGCAATCAGCCCCAGCATTTT. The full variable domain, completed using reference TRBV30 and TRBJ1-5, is SQTIHQWPATLVQPVGSPLSLECTVEGTSNPNLYWYRQAAGRGLQLLFYSVGIGQISSEVPQNLSASRPQDRQFILSSKKLLLSDSGFYLCAWSKPYSNQPQHFGDGTRLSIL.

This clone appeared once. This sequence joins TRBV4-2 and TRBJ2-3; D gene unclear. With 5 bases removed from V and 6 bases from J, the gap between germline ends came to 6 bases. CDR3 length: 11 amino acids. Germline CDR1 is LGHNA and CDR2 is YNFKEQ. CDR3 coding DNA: TGTGCCAGCAGCATCCAGGATACGCAGTATTTT. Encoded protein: CASSIQDTQYF.

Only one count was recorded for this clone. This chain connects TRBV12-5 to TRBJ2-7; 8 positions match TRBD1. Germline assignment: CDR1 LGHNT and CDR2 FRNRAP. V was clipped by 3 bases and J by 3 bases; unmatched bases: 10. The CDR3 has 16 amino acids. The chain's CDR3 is CASGLWPAGGIYEQYV. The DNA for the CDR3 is TGTGCTAGTGGTTTATGGCCTGCAGGGGGCATCTACGAGCAGTACGTC.

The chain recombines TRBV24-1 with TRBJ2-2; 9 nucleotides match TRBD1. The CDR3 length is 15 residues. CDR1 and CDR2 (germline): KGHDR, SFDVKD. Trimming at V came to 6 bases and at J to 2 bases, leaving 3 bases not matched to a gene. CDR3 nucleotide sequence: TGTGCCACCAGTCGGACAGGGGCAAACACCGGGGAGCTGTTTTTT. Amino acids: CATSRTGANTGELFF.

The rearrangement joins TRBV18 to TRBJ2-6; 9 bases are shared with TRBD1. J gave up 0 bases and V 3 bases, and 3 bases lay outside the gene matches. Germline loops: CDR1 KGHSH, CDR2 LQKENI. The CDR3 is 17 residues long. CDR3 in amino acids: CASSPGQGRSGANVLTF. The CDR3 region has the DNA TGTGCCAGCTCACCCGGACAGGGGCGCTCTGGGGCCAACGTCCTGACTTTC.

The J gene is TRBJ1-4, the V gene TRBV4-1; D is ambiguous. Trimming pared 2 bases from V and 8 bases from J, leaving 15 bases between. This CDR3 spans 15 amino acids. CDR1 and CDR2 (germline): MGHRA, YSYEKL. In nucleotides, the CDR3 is TGCGCCAGCAGCCAATCCGGGGTCTCAAACGAAAAACTGTTTTTT. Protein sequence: CASSQSGVSNEKLFF.

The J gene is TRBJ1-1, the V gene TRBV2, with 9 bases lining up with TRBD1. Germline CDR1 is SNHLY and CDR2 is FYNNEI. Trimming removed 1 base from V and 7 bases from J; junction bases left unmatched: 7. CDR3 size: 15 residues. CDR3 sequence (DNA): TGTGCCAGCAGTGAAGAAGGGACAGGGTCTTTTGAAGCTTTCTTT. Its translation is CASSEEGTGSFEAFF.

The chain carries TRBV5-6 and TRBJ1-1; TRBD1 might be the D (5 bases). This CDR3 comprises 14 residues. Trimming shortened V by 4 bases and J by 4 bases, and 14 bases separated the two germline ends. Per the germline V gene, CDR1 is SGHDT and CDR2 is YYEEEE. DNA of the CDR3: TGTGCCAGCAGCCCCCGGGGACGGGGCACTGAAGCTTTCTTT. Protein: CASSPRGRGTEAFF. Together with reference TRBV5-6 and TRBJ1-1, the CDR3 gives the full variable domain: DAGVTQSPTHLIKTRGQQVTLRCSPKSGHDTVSWYQQALGQGPQFIFQYYEEEERQRGNFPDRFSGHQFPNYSSELNVNALLLGDSALYLCASSPRGRGTEAFFGQGTRLTVV.

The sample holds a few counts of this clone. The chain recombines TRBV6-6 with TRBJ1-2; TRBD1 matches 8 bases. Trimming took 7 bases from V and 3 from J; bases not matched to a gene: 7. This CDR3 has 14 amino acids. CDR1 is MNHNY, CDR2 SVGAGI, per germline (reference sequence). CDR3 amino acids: CASTNDRGDYGYTF. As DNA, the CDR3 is TGTGCCAGCACCAACGACAGGGGAGACTATGGCTACACCTTC.

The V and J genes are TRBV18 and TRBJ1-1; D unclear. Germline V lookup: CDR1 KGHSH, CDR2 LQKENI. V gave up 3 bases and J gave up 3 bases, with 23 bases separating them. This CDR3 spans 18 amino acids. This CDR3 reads CASSPQERIVQRDTEAFF. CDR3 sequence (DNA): TGTGCCAGCTCACCTCAGGAGCGGATCGTTCAGAGGGACACTGAAGCTTTCTTT.

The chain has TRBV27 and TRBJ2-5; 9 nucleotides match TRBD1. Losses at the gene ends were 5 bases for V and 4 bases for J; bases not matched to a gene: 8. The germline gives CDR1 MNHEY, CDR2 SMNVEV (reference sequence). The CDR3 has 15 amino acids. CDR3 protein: CASSAGTGSGETQYF. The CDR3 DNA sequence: TGTGCCAGCAGTGCCGGGACAGGGAGTGGAGAGACCCAGTACTTC.

The CDR3 DNA follows: TGCGCCAGCAGCTTGAGGGAGGGTCCTACCTCTGGGGCCAACGTCCTGACTTTC. This gives the protein CASSLREGPTSGANVLTF. The genes are TRBV5-1 and TRBJ2-6, with 7 bases matching TRBD2. V lost 1 base, J lost 0 bases, and 7 bases stayed unmatched. Germline CDR1 is SGHRS and CDR2 is YFSETQ. The CDR3 extends over 18 amino acids. The whole variable domain, remainder taken from reference TRBV5-1 and TRBJ2-6, is KAGVTQTPRYLIKTRGQQVTLSCSPISGHRSVSWYQQTPGQGLQFLFEYFSETQRNKGNFPGRFSGRQFSNSRSEMNVSTLELGDSALYLCASSLREGPTSGANVLTFGAGSRLTVL.

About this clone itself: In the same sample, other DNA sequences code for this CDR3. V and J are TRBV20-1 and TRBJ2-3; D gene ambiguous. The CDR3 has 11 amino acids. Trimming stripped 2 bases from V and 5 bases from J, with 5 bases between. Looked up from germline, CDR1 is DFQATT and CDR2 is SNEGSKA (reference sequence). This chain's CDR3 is CSARSGDTQYF. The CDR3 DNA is TGCAGTGCTAGATCTGGAGATACGCAGTATTTT.

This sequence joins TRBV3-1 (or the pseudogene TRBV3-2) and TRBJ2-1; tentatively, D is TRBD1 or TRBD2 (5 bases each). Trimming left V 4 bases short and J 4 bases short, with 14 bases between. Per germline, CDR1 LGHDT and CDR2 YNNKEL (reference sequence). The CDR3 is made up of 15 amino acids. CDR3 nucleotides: TGTGCCAGCAGCCCCTCCGGGGCCCGATACAATGAGCAGTTCTTC. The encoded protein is CASSPSGARYNEQFF.